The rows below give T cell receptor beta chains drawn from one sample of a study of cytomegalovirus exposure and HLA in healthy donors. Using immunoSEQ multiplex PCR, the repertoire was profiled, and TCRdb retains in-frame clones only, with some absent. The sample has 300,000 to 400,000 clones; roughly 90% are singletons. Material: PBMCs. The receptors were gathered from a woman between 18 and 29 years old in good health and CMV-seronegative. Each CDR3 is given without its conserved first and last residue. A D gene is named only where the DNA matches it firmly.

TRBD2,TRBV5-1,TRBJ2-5,ASSDASGGARIETQY
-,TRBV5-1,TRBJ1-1,ASSLAWERNTEAF
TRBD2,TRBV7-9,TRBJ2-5,ASSQGLVLETQY
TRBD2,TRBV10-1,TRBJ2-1,ASSGGGGRGYNEQF
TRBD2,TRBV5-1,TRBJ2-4,ASSLREGAKNIQY
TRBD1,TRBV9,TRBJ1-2,ASSVRQGVGGYT
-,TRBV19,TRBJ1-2,ATSDAASYGYT
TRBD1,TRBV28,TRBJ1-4,ASSSPGDRGNEKLF
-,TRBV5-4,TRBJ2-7,ASSSLQGSSYEQY
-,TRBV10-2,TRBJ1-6,ASSEPGVNSPLH
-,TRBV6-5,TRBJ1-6,ASRGAGVYSPLH
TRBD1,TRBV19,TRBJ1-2,ASSTGQGAYGYT
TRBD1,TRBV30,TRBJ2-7,AWSAADRGPYEQY
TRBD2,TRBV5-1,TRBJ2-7,ASSLALAGGQYEQY
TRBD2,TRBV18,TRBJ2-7,ASSLSGDSYEQY
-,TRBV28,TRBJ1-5,ASSPNQPQH
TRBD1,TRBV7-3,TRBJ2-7,ASSLGTDGIYEQY
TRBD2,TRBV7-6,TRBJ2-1,ASSLGAGGLDEQF
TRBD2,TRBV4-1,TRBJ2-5,ASSQPLAGKETQY
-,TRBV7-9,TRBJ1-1,ASSPLNIEAF
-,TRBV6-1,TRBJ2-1,ASRTRGGAYNEQF
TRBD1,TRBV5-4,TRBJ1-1,ASSASGTGVSEAF